What follows is one T cell receptor beta chain and its context. The data were obtained in a study of monozygotic twins with inflammatory bowel disease. Germline lookup yields CDR1 SGHRS and CDR2 YFSETQ. This CDR3 has 14 residues. TCRdb re-called the 5' RACE reads and catalogs CDR3 proteins one per entry, DNA excluded. The listing records 300,000 to 350,000 distinct CDR3 sequences. The sequenced sample was blood. The clonotype originates from a human donor with ulcerative colitis or Crohn's disease, or a healthy co-twin of an affected twin (not recorded which). V usage is TRBV5-1 and J usage is TRBJ2-6. The CDR3 loop is CASSFGSGANVLTF.